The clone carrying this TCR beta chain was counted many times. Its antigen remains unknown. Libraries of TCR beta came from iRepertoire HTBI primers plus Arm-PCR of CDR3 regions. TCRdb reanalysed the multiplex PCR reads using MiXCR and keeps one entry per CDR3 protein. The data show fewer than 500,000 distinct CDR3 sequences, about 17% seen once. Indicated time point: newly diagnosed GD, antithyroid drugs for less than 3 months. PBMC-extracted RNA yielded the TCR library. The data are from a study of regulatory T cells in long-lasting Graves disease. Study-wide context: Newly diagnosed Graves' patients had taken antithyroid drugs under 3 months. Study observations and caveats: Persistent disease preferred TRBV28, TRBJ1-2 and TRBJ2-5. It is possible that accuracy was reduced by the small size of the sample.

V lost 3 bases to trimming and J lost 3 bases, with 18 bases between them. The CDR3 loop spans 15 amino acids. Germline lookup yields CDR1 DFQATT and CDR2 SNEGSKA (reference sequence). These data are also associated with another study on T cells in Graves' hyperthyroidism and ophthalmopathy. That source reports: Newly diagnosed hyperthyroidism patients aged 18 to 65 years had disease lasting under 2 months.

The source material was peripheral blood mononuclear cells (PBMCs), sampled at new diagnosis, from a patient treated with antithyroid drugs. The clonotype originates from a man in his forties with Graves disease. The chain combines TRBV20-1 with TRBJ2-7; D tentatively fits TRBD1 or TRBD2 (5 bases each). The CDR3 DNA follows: TGCAGTGCTAGTTTCCGGCTAGGGGAGTTCTACGAGCAGTACTTC. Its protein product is CSASFRLGEFYEQYF.